This TCR beta chain was sequenced in a study of metastatic and nonmetastatic thyroid tumors. About the study: Where malignant and benign thyroid patients were concerned, repertoires were compared across blood and tumor or nodule tissue.

Original analysis: Between-group CDR3 differences, defined by clinicopathological status, yielded a distant-metastasis classifier for papillary thyroid cancer. TCRdb re-processed the PCR reads through MiXCR. V and J calls and clone size were set by TCRdb, not the authors. Among over 30,000 clones listed, 15% were seen once. Worth noting for this clone: Its target is not known. As the CDR3 is not closed by the conserved phenylalanine or tryptophan, this likely results from a read error.

V lost 5 bases, J lost 4 bases, and 23 bases lay in between. Germline V gives CDR1 LNHDA, CDR2 SQIVND (reference sequence). CDR3 length: 17 residues. None of the patients had undergone any treatment ahead of thyroid surgery. Study-level results: Malignant thyroid tumors reportedly exceeded benign nodules significantly in TCR beta diversity, with the difference appearing in blood and tumor.

The sequence was collected from a male donor with papillary thyroid cancer or a benign thyroid nodule (not recorded which). Some clones in this sample may be carry-over from other donors' samples. The gene calls are TRBV19 and TRBJ1-2; D possibly corresponds to TRBD1 (6 bases). Sequenced sample: blood. For the CDR3, the DNA is TGTGCCAGTAGTGTGACAGGTGATGCCAGAATCATCTATGGCTACACCTTG. Protein product: CASSVTGDARIIYGYTL.